Below are 13 T cell receptor beta chains sequenced from a single sample in a study of T cell responses to AZD1222 COVID-19 vaccine. Using immunoSEQ multiplex PCR, the repertoire was profiled, and TCRdb retains in-frame clones only, with some absent. The top ten hold around 1.4% of the sample, which has 130,000 to 150,000 clones, 91% seen once. The sequences come from peripheral blood, collected on day 0 of AZD1222 vaccination. These receptors were obtained from an adult in good health.

This clone was recorded only once. V is TRBV18 and J is TRBJ2-7; 9 bases align to TRBD2. The CDR3 is made up of 18 amino acids. V was clipped by 0 bases and J by 0 bases; unmatched bases: 9. Per the germline V gene, CDR1 is KGHSH and CDR2 is LQKENI. The DNA for the CDR3 is TGTGCCAGCTCACCACCAACAGGCATTAGCGGGAGCTCCTACGAGCAGTACTTC. The encoded protein is CASSPPTGISGSSYEQYF.

The chain recombines TRBV6-2 or TRBV6-3 with TRBJ1-1; possible D gene TRBD1, 5 bases. V was clipped by 6 bases and J by 4 bases, with 18 bases between them. Per germline, CDR1 MNHEY and CDR2 SVGEGT. The CDR3 spans 15 residues. The DNA for the CDR3 is TGTGCCAGCAGCCCCGGGGCGGGTTGGAGCACTGAAGCTTTCTTT. This encodes CASSPGAGWSTEAFF.

The chain carries TRBV2 and TRBJ2-2; the match to TRBD1 covers 10 bases. Germline CDR1 reads SNHLY; CDR2 reads FYNNEI. The CDR3 runs to 15 residues. The junction had 4 bases not matched to a gene; V was cut back by 6 bases and J by 3 bases. CDR3 sequence (DNA): TGTGCCAGCAGGCGACAGGGGGCGGACACCGGGGAGCTGTTTTTT. Protein sequence: CASRRQGADTGELFF.

This rearrangement joins TRBV4-3 to TRBJ2-1; possible D gene TRBD2, 6 bases. There are 17 residues in the CDR3. V gave up 2 bases and J gave up 1 base, with 15 bases separating them. Germline CDR1 and CDR2: LGHNA and YSLEER. The CDR3 DNA reads as TGCGCCAGCAGCCAAAAGGGCGGGGTTTTTTCCTACAATGAGCAGTTCTTC. As protein: CASSQKGGVFSYNEQFF.

CDR3 coding DNA: TGTGCCAGCAGCCTCATGGGGGGAAGGGCCGAAAAACTGTTTTTT. Protein: CASSLMGGRAEKLFF. The chain links TRBV27 to TRBJ1-4; D is perhaps TRBD1 (5 bases). V gave up 6 bases and J gave up 8 bases, with 19 bases separating them. Germline-derived CDR1 and CDR2 are MNHEY and SMNVEV (reference sequence). The CDR3 runs 15 residues.

This clone was counted a single time. J is TRBJ1-5 and V is TRBV6-5; D unresolved. The ends were cut back, 6 bases at V and 8 bases at J, with 11 bases in the middle. This CDR3 contains 12 residues. Germline CDR1 is MNHEY and CDR2 is SVGAGI. In DNA, the CDR3 is TGTGCCAGCAGCCGCGCTGGGGAGCCCCAGCATTTT. Translating it yields CASSRAGEPQHF.

The CDR3 DNA follows: TGTGCCAGCAGTGAATCACAGGGGCTAACGGGCAATTCACCCCTCCACTTT. Protein product: CASSESQGLTGNSPLHF. The chain employs TRBV25-1 and TRBJ1-6, with 7 bases lining up with TRBD1. The CDR3 is 17 residues long. Germline assignment: CDR1 MGHDK and CDR2 SYGVNS. V lost 1 base and J lost 7; bases outside the gene matches: 10.

This sequence joins TRBV10-3 and TRBJ2-1; the D is unclear. This CDR3 is built from 16 residues. From germline, CDR1 is ENHRY and CDR2 SYGVKD. Trimming stripped 2 bases from V and 0 bases from J, with 11 bases between. CDR3 loop: CAISEIPRGSYNEQFF. The DNA of the CDR3 is TGTGCCATCAGTGAGATCCCCCGAGGCTCCTACAATGAGCAGTTCTTC.

This rearrangement joins TRBV5-1 to TRBJ1-6, with D unresolved. V was trimmed by 4 bases and J by 9 bases, leaving 14 bases between them. The germline CDR1 and CDR2 sequences are SGHRS and YFSETQ. This CDR3 has 14 residues. In nucleotides, the CDR3 is TGCGCCAGCAGCGCGACGGAAGTACGTTCACCCCTCCACTTT. Residues: CASSATEVRSPLHF.

The chain uses TRBV5-4 and TRBJ2-1; tentative D call: TRBD1 (5 bases). Germline V CDR1 and CDR2: SGHNT, YYREEE (reference sequence). Trimming took off 0 bases at V and 4 bases at J, with 11 bases between the two ends. This CDR3 region has 15 residues. In DNA form, the CDR3 reads TGTGCCAGCAGCTTGGACCAGGGTGTTTACAATGAGCAGTTCTTC. Amino acids: CASSLDQGVYNEQFF.

This sequence joins TRBV11-3 and TRBJ2-7, with 13 bases aligning to TRBD2. Germline-derived CDR1 and CDR2 are SGHNT and YENEEA. J gave up 3 bases and V 5 bases, and 7 bases lay outside the gene matches. CDR3 size: 16 residues. The CDR3 bases are TGTGCCAGCAGCCGGACTAGCGGGAGAAGTAGCTACGAGCAGTACTTC. Amino acids: CASSRTSGRSSYEQYF.

The chain couples TRBV27 to TRBJ2-1; perhaps TRBD2 as D (6 bases). The V end lost 2 bases, the J end lost 2 bases, and 10 bases lay between the germline ends. Germline CDR1 is MNHEY and CDR2 is SMNVEV (reference sequence). The CDR3 runs 15 residues. CDR3 protein: CASSLAGTTYNEQFF. CDR3 coding DNA: TGTGCCAGCAGTTTAGCGGGAACAACCTACAATGAGCAGTTCTTC.

The chain carries TRBV6-5 and TRBJ2-5, with D possibly matching TRBD1 (7 bases). V lost 5 bases and J 6 bases, leaving 19 bases between the germline ends. Looked up from germline, CDR1 is MNHEY and CDR2 is SVGAGI. The CDR3 runs to 15 residues. CDR3 protein: CASSHTGDFEKTQYF. In nucleotides, the CDR3 is TGTGCCAGCAGTCATACAGGGGACTTTGAAAAGACCCAGTACTTC.